The sequence of this TCR beta chain was determined in a study of blood T cell repertoires in COVID-19. Looking at the study overall: COVID-19 samples, acute and convalescent, were from the United States, Italy and Spain. T cells, B-cell-depleted T cells, or PBMCs supplied cDNA or gDNA.

As processed by the authors: Estimates of nucleated cell counts were drawn from the amplification of reference gene primers. Libraries were prepared by immunoSEQ multiplex PCR; TCRdb keeps only in-frame clonotypes and omits some of them. V and J calls and clone size are those listed in that table; D and trimming were worked out from the DNA. Of 250,000 to 300,000 clones listed, approximately 88% are singletons. The V and J ends lost 4 bases and 5 bases, in that order; junction bases with no gene match: 8. Germline CDR1 reads SGHNT; CDR2 reads YYREEE (reference sequence). CDR3 length: 14 amino acids. The chain links TRBV5-4 to TRBJ2-7, with TRBD1 matching over 8 bases. This TCR was sampled from a young woman with acute or convalescent COVID-19. The sample comprised peripheral blood. This CDR3 is CASSLGQGPNEQYF. CDR3 coding DNA: TGTGCCAGCAGCCTCGGACAGGGACCCAACGAGCAGTACTTC.